These T cell receptor beta chains were read from a single sample in a study of blood T cell repertoires in COVID-19. Generated by immunoSEQ multiplex PCR, the TCRdb table keeps only in-frame clones and is missing some. Among some 220,000 clones listed, around 84% were seen once. The sequencing sample was made of peripheral blood. Receptors were obtained from a man between 50 and 59 years old with active or convalescent COVID-19. Each CDR3 is given with its conserved first and last residue. Each record gives: J gene, V gene, clone size, D gene, CDR3 protein, CDR3 DNA. The D gene is left open where the match is weak. Clone size, where shown, is once, few, many, or a class for clones that have expanded.

J gene: TRBJ1-6
V gene: TRBV7-9
clone size: -
D gene: TRBD1
CDR3 protein: CASSLEGQGQNSPLHF
CDR3 DNA: TGTGCCAGCAGCTTAGAGGGACAGGGGCAGAATTCACCCCTCCACTTT

J gene: TRBJ1-1
V gene: TRBV5-1
clone size: -
D gene: TRBD1
CDR3 protein: CASSLEGGIGEAFF
CDR3 DNA: TGCGCCAGCAGCTTGGAAGGGGGCATTGGTGAAGCTTTCTTT

J gene: TRBJ1-6
V gene: TRBV5-5
clone size: -
D gene: TRBD1
CDR3 protein: CASSRTGNNSPLHF
CDR3 DNA: TGTGCCAGCAGCCGGACAGGGAATAATTCACCCCTCCACTTT

J gene: TRBJ2-7
V gene: TRBV25-1
clone size: -
D gene: TRBD2
CDR3 protein: CASAIALTSGYEQYF
CDR3 DNA: TGTGCCAGCGCCATTGCTCTAACTAGCGGCTACGAGCAGTACTTC

J gene: TRBJ1-1
V gene: TRBV4-3
clone size: few
D gene: -
CDR3 protein: CASSQDLVGGSGEAFF
CDR3 DNA: TGCGCCAGCAGCCAAGACCTTGTAGGGGGATCCGGTGAAGCTTTCTTT

J gene: TRBJ1-1
V gene: TRBV2
clone size: -
D gene: -
CDR3 protein: CASSERGRNTEAFF
CDR3 DNA: TGTGCCAGCAGTGAAAGGGGCAGGAACACTGAAGCTTTCTTT

J gene: TRBJ1-2
V gene: TRBV28
clone size: -
D gene: TRBD1
CDR3 protein: CASSPTEGARDPNYGYTF
CDR3 DNA: TGTGCCAGCAGTCCCACCGAGGGGGCCCGGGATCCTAACTATGGCTACACCTTC

J gene: TRBJ1-5
V gene: TRBV10-3
clone size: -
D gene: -
CDR3 protein: CAISESAGVGQPQHF
CDR3 DNA: TGTGCCATCAGTGAGTCGGCAGGGGTTGGTCAGCCCCAGCATTTT

J gene: TRBJ2-6
V gene: TRBV11-2
clone size: -
D gene: -
CDR3 protein: CASSYDSIGANVLTF
CDR3 DNA: TGTGCCAGCAGCTATGACAGTATTGGGGCCAACGTCCTGACTTTC

J gene: TRBJ2-5
V gene: TRBV9
clone size: -
D gene: -
CDR3 protein: CASSLSPGVQETQYF
CDR3 DNA: TGTGCCAGCAGCCTCTCCCCCGGGGTCCAAGAGACCCAGTACTTC

J gene: TRBJ2-3
V gene: TRBV28
clone size: -
D gene: TRBD2
CDR3 protein: CASSIGRGGLPDTQYF
CDR3 DNA: TGTGCCAGCAGTATAGGCCGGGGGGGCCTCCCAGATACGCAGTATTTT

J gene: TRBJ2-3
V gene: TRBV2
clone size: -
D gene: -
CDR3 protein: CASSEAGLEGDTQYF
CDR3 DNA: TGTGCCAGCAGTGAAGCAGGGCTAGAGGGAGATACGCAGTATTTT

J gene: TRBJ2-1
V gene: TRBV5-4
clone size: -
D gene: TRBD2
CDR3 protein: CASSPIGLAGRTVLNEQFF
CDR3 DNA: TGTGCCAGCAGCCCGATAGGGCTAGCGGGTAGAACGGTTCTCAATGAGCAGTTCTTC

J gene: TRBJ2-7
V gene: TRBV28
clone size: -
D gene: -
CDR3 protein: CASSSPAEGSWVYEQYF
CDR3 DNA: TGTGCCAGCAGTTCCCCCGCGGAGGGCAGTTGGGTCTACGAGCAGTACTTC

J gene: TRBJ1-1
V gene: TRBV7-8
clone size: -
D gene: TRBD1
CDR3 protein: CASSQRGGVGDDAFF
CDR3 DNA: TGTGCCAGCAGCCAAAGAGGGGGCGTCGGTGATGATGCTTTCTTT

J gene: TRBJ1-1
V gene: TRBV9
clone size: -
D gene: TRBD1
CDR3 protein: CASSARGPNTEAFF
CDR3 DNA: TGTGCCAGCAGCGCCAGGGGGCCGAACACTGAAGCTTTCTTT

J gene: TRBJ1-2
V gene: TRBV5-1
clone size: -
D gene: -
CDR3 protein: CASSLGTTYGYTF
CDR3 DNA: TGCGCCAGCAGCCTCGGGACAACGTATGGCTACACCTTC

J gene: TRBJ2-1
V gene: TRBV6-2/TRBV6-3
clone size: -
D gene: TRBD1
CDR3 protein: CASSPRTGWMDEQFF
CDR3 DNA: TGTGCCAGCAGCCCAAGGACAGGGTGGATGGATGAGCAGTTCTTC

J gene: TRBJ2-3
V gene: TRBV4-3
clone size: -
D gene: -
CDR3 protein: CASSQDRRRGGADTQYF
CDR3 DNA: TGCGCCAGCAGCCAAGATCGGCGGCGGGGTGGCGCAGATACGCAGTATTTT

J gene: TRBJ1-2
V gene: TRBV2
clone size: few
D gene: TRBD1
CDR3 protein: CASSEEWAGGNYGYTF
CDR3 DNA: TGTGCCAGCAGTGAAGAGTGGGCAGGGGGGAACTATGGCTACACCTTC

J gene: TRBJ2-7
V gene: TRBV27
clone size: -
D gene: -
CDR3 protein: CASSLLGGEQYF
CDR3 DNA: TGTGCCAGCAGTTTATTGGGGGGCGAGCAGTACTTC

J gene: TRBJ1-4
V gene: TRBV5-1
clone size: -
D gene: -
CDR3 protein: CASSLQTGRHEKLFF
CDR3 DNA: TGCGCCAGCAGCTTGCAGACAGGTCGGCATGAAAAACTGTTTTTT

J gene: TRBJ1-2
V gene: TRBV11-2
clone size: few
D gene: TRBD1
CDR3 protein: CASSSTLTGDYGYTF
CDR3 DNA: TGTGCCAGCAGCTCCACTTTGACAGGGGACTATGGCTACACCTTC

J gene: TRBJ1-6
V gene: TRBV6-1
clone size: -
D gene: -
CDR3 protein: CASSEGSSYNSPLHF
CDR3 DNA: TGTGCCAGCAGTGAAGGGAGCTCCTATAATTCACCCCTCCACTTT

J gene: TRBJ2-2
V gene: TRBV7-3
clone size: -
D gene: TRBD2
CDR3 protein: CASSLGLAGTGELFF
CDR3 DNA: TGTGCCAGCAGCTTAGGACTAGCGGGAACCGGGGAGCTGTTTTTT

J gene: TRBJ1-1
V gene: TRBV9
clone size: -
D gene: TRBD1
CDR3 protein: CASSVTGGSTEAFF
CDR3 DNA: TGTGCCAGCAGCGTAACAGGGGGCTCGACTGAAGCTTTCTTT

J gene: TRBJ2-1
V gene: TRBV27
clone size: -
D gene: TRBD2
CDR3 protein: CASSPRLAGGEQFF
CDR3 DNA: TGTGCCAGCAGTCCAAGACTAGCGGGAGGTGAGCAGTTCTTC

J gene: TRBJ1-6
V gene: TRBV4-2
clone size: -
D gene: -
CDR3 protein: CASSQDQGPGSYNSPLHF
CDR3 DNA: TGTGCCAGCAGCCAAGATCAGGGCCCGGGCTCCTATAATTCACCCCTCCACTTT

J gene: TRBJ2-1
V gene: TRBV3-1/TRBV3-2
clone size: -
D gene: TRBD2
CDR3 protein: CAKREPGEQFF
CDR3 DNA: TGTGCCAAGCGGGAGCCGGGTGAGCAGTTCTTC

J gene: TRBJ1-3
V gene: TRBV29-1
clone size: -
D gene: -
CDR3 protein: CSVGGGNTIYF
CDR3 DNA: TGCAGCGTTGGAGGGGGAAACACCATATATTTT

J gene: TRBJ2-5
V gene: TRBV10-3
clone size: -
D gene: TRBD2
CDR3 protein: CAISESSSSGSPETQYF
CDR3 DNA: TGTGCCATCAGTGAGTCGAGTTCTAGCGGGAGCCCAGAGACCCAGTACTTC

J gene: TRBJ2-5
V gene: TRBV7-9
clone size: -
D gene: TRBD1
CDR3 protein: CASSLGQGLQETQYF
CDR3 DNA: TGTGCCAGCAGCTTAGGACAGGGATTACAAGAGACCCAGTACTTC

J gene: TRBJ1-2
V gene: TRBV18
clone size: -
D gene: TRBD1
CDR3 protein: CASSDPSRQGLYGYTF
CDR3 DNA: TGTGCCAGCTCAGACCCCTCTAGACAGGGCCTCTATGGCTACACCTTC

J gene: TRBJ2-5
V gene: TRBV2
clone size: -
D gene: -
CDR3 protein: CASSDFVGGPGTQYF
CDR3 DNA: TGTGCCAGCAGTGATTTCGTCGGGGGGCCGGGGACCCAGTACTTC

J gene: TRBJ1-4
V gene: TRBV27
clone size: -
D gene: TRBD1
CDR3 protein: CASSSDRAGDYEKLFF
CDR3 DNA: TGTGCCAGCAGTTCGGACAGGGCGGGAGACTATGAAAAACTGTTTTTT

J gene: TRBJ1-5
V gene: TRBV5-5
clone size: -
D gene: TRBD1
CDR3 protein: CASSLTPGGTGESNQPQHF
CDR3 DNA: TGTGCCAGCAGCTTAACCCCCGGCGGGACAGGGGAGAGCAATCAGCCCCAGCATTTT

J gene: TRBJ1-3
V gene: TRBV28
clone size: -
D gene: TRBD1
CDR3 protein: CASSSTGIGLSGNTIYF
CDR3 DNA: TGTGCCAGCAGTTCGACAGGGATTGGGCTCTCTGGAAACACCATATATTTT

J gene: TRBJ1-5
V gene: TRBV7-2
clone size: many
D gene: -
CDR3 protein: CASSWEGNQPQHF
CDR3 DNA: TGTGCCAGCAGCTGGGAGGGGAATCAGCCCCAGCATTTT

J gene: TRBJ2-1
V gene: TRBV28
clone size: -
D gene: TRBD1
CDR3 protein: CASSLPGQSYNEQFF
CDR3 DNA: TGTGCCAGCAGCCTTCCGGGACAGTCCTACAATGAGCAGTTCTTC

J gene: TRBJ1-4
V gene: TRBV28
clone size: -
D gene: -
CDR3 protein: CASGRGDEKLFF
CDR3 DNA: TGTGCTTCAGGGAGGGGGGATGAAAAACTGTTTTTT

J gene: TRBJ2-3
V gene: TRBV7-2
clone size: once
D gene: -
CDR3 protein: CASTSTSTDTQYF
CDR3 DNA: TGTGCCAGCACTAGCACCAGCACAGATACGCAGTATTTT

J gene: TRBJ2-1
V gene: TRBV28
clone size: -
D gene: TRBD1
CDR3 protein: CASIEAGGFEQFF
CDR3 DNA: TGTGCCAGCATTGAGGCAGGGGGCTTCGAGCAGTTCTTC

J gene: TRBJ2-3
V gene: TRBV3-1/TRBV3-2
clone size: once
D gene: TRBD2
CDR3 protein: CASSQPALAGGPTDTQYF
CDR3 DNA: TGTGCCAGCAGCCAACCAGCACTAGCGGGGGGTCCCACAGATACGCAGTATTTT

J gene: TRBJ1-4
V gene: TRBV28
clone size: -
D gene: -
CDR3 protein: CASRPDADNEKLFF
CDR3 DNA: TGTGCCAGCAGACCCGACGCGGATAATGAAAAACTGTTTTTT

J gene: TRBJ1-5
V gene: TRBV5-8
clone size: -
D gene: -
CDR3 protein: CASSLTDNQPQHF
CDR3 DNA: TGTGCCAGCAGCTTAACAGACAATCAGCCCCAGCATTTT

J gene: TRBJ2-1
V gene: TRBV28
clone size: once
D gene: -
CDR3 protein: CASSLSFEGEQFF
CDR3 DNA: TGTGCCAGCAGTTTATCATTTGAGGGTGAGCAGTTCTTC

J gene: TRBJ2-2
V gene: TRBV18
clone size: once
D gene: TRBD2
CDR3 protein: CASSLRTSGTNTGELFF
CDR3 DNA: TGTGCCAGCTCACTTAGGACTAGCGGCACGAACACCGGGGAGCTGTTTTTT

J gene: TRBJ2-1
V gene: TRBV5-6
clone size: -
D gene: TRBD1
CDR3 protein: CASSLGRDRNNEQFF
CDR3 DNA: TGTGCCAGCAGCTTGGGCCGGGACAGGAACAATGAGCAGTTCTTC

J gene: TRBJ2-1
V gene: TRBV19
clone size: -
D gene: TRBD2
CDR3 protein: CASSIGLAGGWDNEQFF
CDR3 DNA: TGTGCCAGTAGTATCGGACTAGCGGGAGGTTGGGACAATGAGCAGTTCTTC

J gene: TRBJ2-5
V gene: TRBV28
clone size: -
D gene: TRBD2
CDR3 protein: CASSLVAGGVETQYF
CDR3 DNA: TGTGCCAGCAGTTTGGTGGCGGGAGGAGTGGAGACCCAGTACTTC

J gene: TRBJ1-5
V gene: TRBV7-2
clone size: -
D gene: -
CDR3 protein: CASSLERGQPQHF
CDR3 DNA: TGTGCCAGCAGCTTAGAAAGGGGTCAGCCCCAGCATTTT